One sample yielded the 25 T cell receptor beta chains listed below, sequenced in a study of blood T cell repertoires in COVID-19. The repertoire was sequenced with immunoSEQ multiplex PCR; TCRdb's copy has only in-frame clones and lacks some. The sample holds just under 65,000 clones, around 80% seen once. Sequences were obtained from peripheral blood. The receptors were sampled from a man aged 55 to 70 with COVID-19, enrolled during active disease.

The rearrangement uses TRBV21-1 and TRBJ2-3; the D call in the table, TRBD1, was not verified against the DNA. TRBV21-1 is tagged as a pseudogene. The CDR3 consists of 16 residues. In nucleotides, the CDR3 is TGTGCCAGCAGCAACTGCCAGGACAGGGGGGGAGGTACGCAGTATTTT. This translates into CASSNCQDRGGGTQYF.

The chain has TRBV4-1 and TRBJ2-7, with D unclear. V shed 2 bases and J shed 2 bases, with 7 bases lying between them. CDR3 size: 13 residues. Germline CDR1 and CDR2: MGHRA and YSYEKL. This CDR3 reads CASSQQVTYEQYF. CDR3 bases: TGCGCCAGCAGCCAACAGGTAACCTACGAGCAGTACTTC.

The V call is TRBV30, the J call TRBJ2-6; TRBD1 might be the D (5 bases). The V and J ends lost 0 bases and 1 base respectively, with 10 bases between them. This CDR3 has 16 residues. CDR1 GTSNPN and CDR2 SVGIG come from the germline V gene (reference sequence). The CDR3 bases are TGTGCCTGGAGTGTTGCAGGGTGGTCTGGGGCCAACGTCCTGACTTTC. This sequence encodes CAWSVAGWSGANVLTF. Variable domain in full (rest from reference TRBV30 and TRBJ2-6): SQTIHQWPATLVQPVGSPLSLECTVEGTSNPNLYWYRQAAGRGLQLLFYSVGIGQISSEVPQNLSASRPQDRQFILSSKKLLLSDSGFYLCAWSVAGWSGANVLTFGAGSRLTVL.

The chain links TRBV4-1 to TRBJ2-1, with D possibly TRBD2 on 7 matching bases. This CDR3 region has 15 residues. The germline V and J ends were trimmed by 0 bases and 4 bases, with 10 bases remaining between them. Germline CDR1 and CDR2: MGHRA and YSYEKL. The CDR3 nucleotides are TGCGCCAGCAGCCAAGACGGGGGGCCGTACAATGAGCAGTTCTTC. It codes for CASSQDGGPYNEQFF.

This chain connects TRBV5-5 to TRBJ2-3; a possible D gene is TRBD1 (5 bases). The CDR3 is 14 amino acids. Germline CDR1 reads SGHKS; CDR2 reads YYEKEE (reference sequence). Deletions cut 7 bases from V and 0 bases from J, with 12 bases between. The CDR3 protein is CASCRQYSTDTQYF. Written as DNA, the CDR3 is TGTGCCAGCTGTCGACAGTATAGCACAGATACGCAGTATTTT.

J is TRBJ2-7 and V is TRBV3-1 (or the pseudogene TRBV3-2); the D is unclear. Germline assignment: CDR1 LGHDT and CDR2 YNNKEL (reference sequence). The V end lost 4 bases, the J end lost 3 bases, and 7 bases lay between the germline ends. The CDR3 sequence is 12 residues long. The CDR3 is CASSLSIYEQYF. The CDR3 coding sequence is TGTGCCAGCAGCCTGTCCATCTACGAGCAGTACTTC.

The J gene is TRBJ2-2, the V gene TRBV5-6; perhaps TRBD2 as D (6 bases). The CDR3 is made up of 16 amino acids. Germline CDR1 and CDR2: SGHDT and YYEEEE. Trimming left V 4 bases short and J 6 bases short, with 19 bases between. The chain's CDR3 is CASSPNGGEVSGELFF. In nucleotides, the CDR3 is TGTGCCAGCAGCCCTAATGGCGGGGAGGTATCCGGGGAGCTGTTTTTT.

The rearrangement uses TRBV7-9 and TRBJ2-5, with 7 nucleotides matching TRBD2. This CDR3 spans 14 amino acids. CDR1 and CDR2 from the germline V gene are SEHNR and FQNEAQ (reference sequence). V dropped 0 bases and J dropped 7; count of bases not matched to a gene: 5. The chain's CDR3 is CASSLADGRLTQYF. The CDR3 nucleotides read TGTGCCAGCAGCTTAGCGGACGGGAGGTTGACCCAGTACTTC.

This clone was detected only once. The rearrangement joins TRBV5-1 to TRBJ1-4; TRBD1 matches 8 bases. J was trimmed by 8 bases and V by 4 bases; bases with no gene match: 10. Looked up from germline, CDR1 is SGHRS and CDR2 is YFSETQ. The CDR3 sequence is 15 residues long. The chain's CDR3 is CASSAGQGWREKLFF. The CDR3 DNA reads as TGCGCCAGCAGCGCCGGACAGGGTTGGCGAGAAAAACTGTTTTTT.

This chain uses TRBV7-6 with TRBJ2-2, with TRBD1 identical over 9 bases. Trimming took 10 bases from V and 7 from J; bases not matched to a gene: 13. Germline CDR1 and CDR2: SGHVS and FNYEAQ. This CDR3 has 15 amino acids. The CDR3 region is CATTPGQGFIGELFF. The CDR3 DNA is TGTGCCACTACCCCGGGACAGGGATTTATCGGGGAGCTGTTTTTT.

The V call is TRBV15, the J call TRBJ2-7; the D gene is possibly TRBD1 (5 bases). Germline V gene sequence: CDR1 LNHNV, CDR2 YYDKDF (reference sequence). CDR3 size: 16 residues. Trimming cost V 0 bases and J 4 bases, with 16 bases left between them. The CDR3 region is CATSRDRASFRYEQYF. The CDR3 region has the DNA TGTGCCACCAGCAGAGACAGGGCGAGTTTTCGTTACGAGCAGTACTTC.

The chain carries TRBV11-3 and TRBJ2-1; 9 bases are a match to TRBD2. Germline loops: CDR1 SGHNT, CDR2 YENEEA. Germline trimming cut 4 bases from V and 4 bases from J; bases unmatched to any gene: 11. The CDR3 loop spans 17 amino acids. CDR3 DNA: TGTGCCAGCAGCTCCCCGGTGGCTAGCGGGATTTACAATGAGCAGTTCTTC. Translating it yields CASSSPVASGIYNEQFF.

The chain links TRBV19 to TRBJ1-1; 10 positions match TRBD1. Germline CDR1 LNHDA, CDR2 SQIVND (reference sequence). The V and J ends lost 4 bases and 8 bases, in that order; junction bases with no gene match: 10. The CDR3 has 15 amino acids. CDR3 region: CASSTRQGASREAFF. The CDR3 DNA reads as TGTGCCAGTAGTACCCGACAGGGGGCGTCTAGAGAAGCTTTCTTT.

This clone was counted only a few times. This chain uses TRBV6-1 with TRBJ2-2, with D possibly matching TRBD1 (6 bases). This CDR3 has 15 residues. V was cut by 2 bases and J by 5 bases, with 12 bases left in between. In germline, CDR1 is MNHNS, CDR2 SASEGT. The CDR3 region has the DNA TGTGCCAGCAGTGAACTCCTTGACAGGACCGGGGAGCTGTTTTTT. Its protein product is CASSELLDRTGELFF.

This chain uses TRBV7-9 with TRBJ1-1; 9 bases fit TRBD1. The CDR3 consists of 12 residues. The germline CDR1 and CDR2 sequences are SEHNR and FQNEAQ (reference sequence). V dropped 11 bases and J dropped 4; count of bases not matched to a gene: 5. The CDR3 coding sequence is TGTGCCGGACAGGGGACCATCACTGAAGCTTTCTTT. This encodes CAGQGTITEAFF.

The chain is built from TRBV10-1 and TRBJ2-4, with 9 bases matching TRBD1. The CDR3 is made up of 14 amino acids. The V segment lost 0 bases and the J segment 7 bases; nucleotides outside the gene matches: 1. Germline V gene sequence: CDR1 WNHNN, CDR2 SYGVQD (reference sequence). The CDR3 DNA is TGCGCCAGCAGTGAGTCGACAGGGGGTAACATTCAGTACTTC. This sequence encodes CASSESTGGNIQYF.

The J gene is TRBJ2-7, the V gene TRBV18, with TRBD1 as a possible D gene (5 bases). Trimming left V 3 bases short and J 7 bases short, with 19 bases between. Germline CDR1 is KGHSH and CDR2 is LQKENI. CDR3 length: 15 residues. In DNA, the CDR3 is TGTGCCAGCTCACCTCAGACGTTGGGGCTGGGGGAGCAGTACTTC. This codes for CASSPQTLGLGEQYF.

The gene calls are TRBV6-1 and TRBJ1-6, with 7 positions matching TRBD1. The CDR3 has 14 amino acids. V lost 3 bases, J lost 8 bases, and 4 bases stayed unmatched. Germline CDR1 reads MNHNS; CDR2 reads SASEGT. For the CDR3, the DNA is TGTGCCAGCAGTGACGGGACAGCCTATTCACCCCTCCACTTT. This encodes CASSDGTAYSPLHF.

The chain joins TRBV3-1 (or the pseudogene TRBV3-2) to TRBJ1-3, with D perhaps matching TRBD1 (5 bases). The V and J ends lost 3 bases and 0 bases respectively, with 12 bases between them. The germline gives CDR1 LGHDT, CDR2 YNNKEL (reference sequence). This CDR3 spans 16 amino acids. The CDR3 region has the DNA TGTGCCAGCAGCCAGCTGGGACTGAACTCTGGAAACACCATATATTTT. Protein: CASSQLGLNSGNTIYF.

This clone was counted a single time. The rearrangement joins TRBV6-1 to TRBJ2-1, with a possible D match to TRBD1 (6 bases). The CDR3 is 14 amino acids. Trimming took off 3 bases at V and 2 bases at J, with 8 bases between the two ends. Germline V CDR1 and CDR2: MNHNS, SASEGT. CDR3 sequence (DNA): TGTGCCAGCAGTGACAGGGGAACCTACAATGAGCAGTTCTTC. Translated: CASSDRGTYNEQFF.

The chain combines TRBV4-2 with TRBJ1-1; the D gene is possibly TRBD1 (6 bases). The length of the CDR3 is 17 residues. CDR1 LGHNA and CDR2 YNFKEQ come from the germline V gene. V lost 5 bases and J 1 base, leaving 20 bases between the germline ends. CDR3 amino acids: CASSSLRQGLGNTEAFF. The CDR3 DNA sequence: TGTGCCAGCAGCTCCTTAAGGCAGGGGCTCGGGAACACTGAAGCTTTCTTT.

The V and J genes are TRBV5-5 and TRBJ1-2; 9 bases align to TRBD1. Germline assignment: CDR1 SGHKS and CDR2 YYEKEE (reference sequence). After removal of 0 bases from V and 6 bases from J, the junction contained 3 bases not matched to a gene. The CDR3 spans 14 residues. The CDR3 sequence is CASSLGTGDHGYTF. The CDR3 DNA reads TGTGCCAGCAGCTTGGGGACAGGGGATCATGGCTACACCTTC.

This clone has more than one count but fewer than ten. This chain joins TRBV11-2 and TRBJ2-5, with TRBD1 identical over 7 bases. The V segment lost 5 bases and the J segment 0 bases; nucleotides outside the gene matches: 6. Germline CDR1 is SGHAT and CDR2 is FQNNGV. The CDR3 sequence is 15 residues long. CDR3 sequence reads: CASSAGTDHQETQYF. DNA of the CDR3: TGTGCCAGCAGCGCCGGGACAGATCACCAAGAGACCCAGTACTTC.

In its sample, this clone was seen once. V gene TRBV30 combines with J gene TRBJ2-5, with D tentatively TRBD2 (5 bases). CDR1 is GTSNPN and CDR2 is SVGIG in the germline V gene (reference sequence). The CDR3 covers 16 residues. Trimming left V 0 bases short and J 5 bases short, with 19 bases between. Written as DNA, the CDR3 is TGTGCCTGGAGTGTTCCTCTCTCCTGGCTAGCCGAGACCCAGTACTTC. Protein product: CAWSVPLSWLAETQYF.

This clone was counted once. The rearrangement uses TRBV6-5 and TRBJ1-6, with TRBD1 matching over 7 bases. J was trimmed by 10 bases and V by 5 bases; bases with no gene match: 5. This CDR3 spans 13 amino acids. Germline CDR1 MNHEY, CDR2 SVGAGI. DNA for the CDR3: TGTGCCAGCAGTCGACAGGGTGCCTCACCCCTCCACTTT. It encodes CASSRQGASPLHF.